Listed below are T cell receptor beta chains from one sample, sequenced in a study of regulatory T cells in long-lasting Graves disease. MiXCR, applied by TCRdb to the multiplex PCR reads, yields one record per CDR3 protein. The sample gives 400,000 to 600,000 distinct CDR3 sequences, 20% to 25% of which show up once; around 7% is in the top ten. Here the sequenced sample was peripheral blood mononuclear cells (PBMCs), taken when the disease was refractory, from a patient treated with antithyroid drugs. The receptors here all came from a female donor with Graves disease. The CDR3 runs from the conserved cysteine through the conserved F or W. Fields, in order: clone size, V gene, D gene, J gene, CDR3 DNA, CDR3 protein. The D gene is left open where the match is weak. Rows give clone size only sometimes, using once, few, many, or a class for an expanded clone.

many	TRBV6-5	NA	TRBJ1-5	TGTGCCAGCAGTTACGCGGGCAATCAGCCCCAGCATTTT	CASSYAGNQPQHF
NA	TRBV9	NA	TRBJ1-2	TGTGCCAGCAGCGTAGGCCCGAATCCGGGACGATCTAACTATGGCTACACCTTC	CASSVGPNPGRSNYGYTF
NA	TRBV25-1	TRBD1	TRBJ2-2	TGTGCCAGCAGTGAATTACAGGGGGCGAACACCGGGGAGCTGTTTTTT	CASSELQGANTGELFF
NA	TRBV28	NA	TRBJ1-3	TGTGCCAGCAGCCCCCCGACAGGAGGAAACACCATATATTTT	CASSPPTGGNTIYF
NA	TRBV7-9	NA	TRBJ2-7	TGTGCCAGCAGCTTAGAAGTGATGGGGGGCCTCTACGAGCAGTACTTC	CASSLEVMGGLYEQYF
many	TRBV28	TRBD2	TRBJ2-7	TGTGCCAGCAGTTCCCGGACTAGCACCTACGAGCAGTACTTC	CASSSRTSTYEQYF
few	TRBV7-6	NA	TRBJ2-6	TGTGCCAGCAGCCCCGTCCGGCCGGGAGGGGCCAACGTCCTGACTTTC	CASSPVRPGGANVLTF
many	TRBV29-1	TRBD2	TRBJ2-7	TGCAGCGTCAAAGGGACTAGCGGGGACTACGAGCAGTACTTC	CSVKGTSGDYEQYF
NA	TRBV24-1	NA	TRBJ2-5	TGTGCCACCAGTGACCCCTTTGAGGGATACGAGAGAGAGACCCAGTACTTC	CATSDPFEGYERETQYF
many	TRBV2	TRBD1	TRBJ2-7	TGTGCCAGCAGTGATGGGACAGCCTACCGGGAAGAGCAGTACTTC	CASSDGTAYREEQYF
few	TRBV7-3	NA	TRBJ2-2	TGTGCCAGCAGCCCCCAGGGGTCGGGCGGGGAGCTGTTTTTT	CASSPQGSGGELFF
few	TRBV19	NA	TRBJ2-6	TGTGCCAGTAGTATTACGGCAGGGGCCAACGTCCTGACTTTC	CASSITAGANVLTF
NA	TRBV24-1	TRBD1	TRBJ2-1	TGTGCCACCAGTGATTTGTCCGGGACAGGGTCCTACAATGAGCAGTTCTTC	CATSDLSGTGSYNEQFF
many	TRBV12-3/TRBV12-4	TRBD1	TRBJ2-4	TGTGCCAGCAGCTCTCAGGGGGCGCGAGGGAAAAACATTCAGTACTTC	CASSSQGARGKNIQYF
many	TRBV6-2/TRBV6-3	NA	TRBJ1-4	TGTGCCAACCGAGGACCTAATGAAAAACTGTTTTTT	CANRGPNEKLFF
few	TRBV29-1	NA	TRBJ2-7	TGCAGCGTTGCCGTCGGACAGATCGCCTACGAGCAGTACTTC	CSVAVGQIAYEQYF
NA	TRBV6-2/TRBV6-3	NA	TRBJ1-5	TGTGCCAGCCGAGGGCCGAATAATCAGCCCCAGCATTTT	CASRGPNNQPQHF
many	TRBV24-1	NA	TRBJ1-1	TGTGCCACCAGTGATTTCCGTAAACCCGCTGAAGCTTTCTTT	CATSDFRKPAEAFF
few	TRBV5-1	TRBD1	TRBJ1-2	TGCGCCAGCAGCTTGGAGACAGGGGGCCATGGCTACACCTTC	CASSLETGGHGYTF
many	TRBV27	NA	TRBJ2-7	TGTGCCAGCAGTTACGGGGTCGGGGGAGCCTACGAGCAGTACTTC	CASSYGVGGAYEQYF